Presented here are 4 T cell receptor beta chains from one specimen sequenced in a study of T cell responses to AZD1222 COVID-19 vaccine. TCRdb keeps only in-frame clones here, not all; method: immunoSEQ multiplex PCR. The sample consists of under 200,000 clones, approximately 90% of them appearing once. The sequencing used peripheral blood, collected 28 days after the second dose of the MenACWY control vaccine. These receptors all stem from an adult who received the MenACWY meningococcal vaccine as a control.

The J gene is TRBJ2-2, the V gene TRBV7-2; a weak D match, TRBD1 (6 bases). This CDR3 has 16 residues. Trimming left V 1 base short and J 3 bases short, with 12 bases between. In germline, CDR1 is SGHTA, CDR2 FQGNSA. CDR3 in DNA: TGTGCCAGCAGCTTAGTAGGGGGAGCGGACACCGGGGAGCTGTTTTTT. Amino acids: CASSLVGGADTGELFF.

The chain is built from TRBV14 and TRBJ2-1; possibly TRBD1 for D (5 bases). Per germline, CDR1 SGHDN and CDR2 FVKESK. This CDR3 comprises 16 residues. Trimming took off 5 bases at V and 0 bases at J, with 14 bases between the two ends. CDR3 sequence: CASSWQGSISYNEQFF. The CDR3 DNA follows: TGTGCCAGCAGCTGGCAGGGAAGTATCTCCTACAATGAGCAGTTCTTC. The full variable domain, in which reference TRBV14 and TRBJ2-1 provide the parts outside the CDR3, is EAGVTQFPSHSVIEKGQTVTLRCDPISGHDNLYWYRRVMGKEIKFLLHFVKESKQDESGMPNNRFLAERTGGTYSTLKVQPAELEDSGVYFCASSWQGSISYNEQFFGPGTRLTVL.

This chain joins TRBV28 and TRBJ2-3, with D tentatively TRBD2 (5 bases). V lost 7 bases, J lost 2 bases, and 13 bases lay in between. The germline CDR1 and CDR2 sequences are MDHEN and SYDVKM. This CDR3 has 14 amino acids. The CDR3 nucleotides read TGTGCCAGCATGTTGTCGGGAACCACAGATACGCAGTATTTT. This sequence encodes CASMLSGTTDTQYF.

The V gene is TRBV30, the J gene TRBJ1-1; D is unclear. Germline values: CDR1 GTSNPN, CDR2 SVGIG (reference sequence). This CDR3 has 13 amino acids. V was clipped by 3 bases and J by 2 bases, with 10 bases between them. The CDR3 DNA sequence: TGTGCCTGGAGAAATCCCGGCAACACTGAAGCTTTCTTT. Its protein is CAWRNPGNTEAFF.